These T cell receptor beta chains were read from a single sample in a study of T-cell reconstitution after alpha-beta-depleted transplantation in children. TCRdb fed the PCR reads into MiXCR, producing one record per CDR3 protein. The table includes about 400,000 distinct CDR3 sequences, just over 20% detected once. The sample was PBMCs from the stem cell graft donor, taken from the stem cell graft. All receptors derive from a human donor who donated a stem cell graft to a child with acute myeloid leukemia. The CDR3 runs from the conserved cysteine through the conserved F or W. Each record gives: V gene, D gene, clone size, J gene, CDR3 DNA, CDR3 protein. A D gene is named only where the DNA matches it firmly. Clone size, where shown, is once, few, many, or a class for clones that have expanded.

V: TRBV15
D: TRBD1
size: few
J: TRBJ1-4
DNA: TGTGCCACCAGCAGAGATGGCTCAGGGACAGGCAGTGAAAAACTGTTTTTT
CDR3: CATSRDGSGTGSEKLFF

V: TRBV12-3/TRBV12-4
D: -
size: many
J: TRBJ2-1
DNA: TGTGCCAGCAGTTCCTCGACAAGTGCCTCCTACAATGAGCAGTTCTTC
CDR3: CASSSSTSASYNEQFF

V: TRBV27
D: -
size: many
J: TRBJ2-2
DNA: TGTGCCACCCGTGTGAACGGGGAGCTGTTTTTT
CDR3: CATRVNGELFF

V: TRBV20-1
D: TRBD2
size: few
J: TRBJ2-3
DNA: TGCAGTGCTCACCAAACCGGGACTACCGATTCTAGCACAGATACGCAGTATTTT
CDR3: CSAHQTGTTDSSTDTQYF

V: TRBV28
D: -
size: few
J: TRBJ2-7
DNA: TGTGCCAGCACTCCAGCTAATGAGGGCGAGCAGTACTTC
CDR3: CASTPANEGEQYF

V: TRBV12-3/TRBV12-4
D: -
size: -
J: TRBJ1-5
DNA: TGTGCCAGCAGTTTAGGGGGGGCGCGGGTGAATCAGCCCCAGCATTTT
CDR3: CASSLGGARVNQPQHF

V: TRBV12-3/TRBV12-4
D: TRBD1
size: -
J: TRBJ1-1
DNA: TGTGCCAGCAGTTCGACAGGGGGTCGCACTGAAGCTTTCTTT
CDR3: CASSSTGGRTEAFF

V: TRBV7-9
D: TRBD2
size: -
J: TRBJ2-3
DNA: TGTGCCAGCAGCGTCGGGAGGGCCCCAGATACGCAGTATTTT
CDR3: CASSVGRAPDTQYF

V: TRBV5-6
D: -
size: -
J: TRBJ2-3
DNA: TGTGCCAGCACCCTCACTTACCGGACAGCGACAGATACGCAGTATTTT
CDR3: CASTLTYRTATDTQYF

V: TRBV28
D: TRBD2
size: -
J: TRBJ2-3
DNA: TGTGCCAGCAGTTTATGGGGCGGGAGGGCCCTCACAGATACGCAGTATTTT
CDR3: CASSLWGGRALTDTQYF

V: TRBV25-1
D: -
size: -
J: TRBJ1-2
DNA: TGTGCCAGCAGTCCGACACGGAACTATGGCTACACCTTC
CDR3: CASSPTRNYGYTF

V: TRBV4-1
D: -
size: few
J: TRBJ1-5
DNA: TGCGCCAGCAGCCAAAAGGGTGAGAGCAATCAGCCCCAGCATTTT
CDR3: CASSQKGESNQPQHF

V: TRBV28
D: TRBD2
size: -
J: TRBJ2-7
DNA: TGTGCCAGCAGAACCTCAGCGGGGGAAGGTAGCCCCTTCGAGCAGTACTTC
CDR3: CASRTSAGEGSPFEQYF